This T cell receptor beta chain was sequenced for a study of regulatory T cells in long-lasting Graves disease. As for the study in general: Positive TSH receptor antibodies alongside over 5 years of antithyroid drugs were what marked Graves' disease as persistent. Study-level points and caveats: The work looked only at peripheral blood and did not look at thyroid tissue. Persistent disease showed a preference for TRBV28, TRBJ1-2 and TRBJ2-5.

The sample holds many counts of this clonotype. The antigen is undetermined. Per the germline V gene, CDR1 is SQVTM and CDR2 is ANQGSEA. V lost 6 bases and J lost 0, with 11 bases in between. The CDR3 consists of 13 residues. The time point is: persistent/refractory GD, antithyroid drugs over 5 years with positive TRAb. The TCR library used RNA extracted from PBMCs. Each patient gave around 8.1 milliliters of EDTA-anticoagulated peripheral blood. Through Arm-PCR of CDR3 regions and iRepertoire HTBI primers, TCR beta libraries were built. TCRdb reprocessed the multiplex PCR reads via MiXCR and lists one record per CDR3 protein. The table lists around 450,000 distinct CDR3 sequences, around a fifth of them singletons, with over 6% in the top ten.

The chain recombines TRBV29-1 with TRBJ2-5; D could derive from TRBD1 or TRBD2 (5 bases each). This receptor was identified in a female donor with Graves disease. The input for sequencing was peripheral blood mononuclear cells (PBMCs), taken when the disease was refractory, from a patient treated with antithyroid drugs. The CDR3 loop is CSVRDEYQETQYF. CDR3 bases: TGCAGCGTCCGGGACGAGTACCAAGAGACCCAGTACTTC.